This is a list of T cell receptor beta chains from one sample in a study of CD8 T cells in Susac syndrome. TCRdb fed the immunoSEQ multiplex PCR reads into MiXCR, producing one record per CDR3 protein. This table holds 75,000 to 100,000 distinct CDR3 sequences, approximately 95% found once. The sample was CD8+ T cells from PBMCs. These TCRs come from a human donor with Susac syndrome. Each CDR3 is given with its conserved first and last residue. The D gene is left open where the match is weak. Size is omitted from some rows. Given values are once, few, many or a class for expanded clones.

size	V	J	D	DNA	CDR3
few	TRBV2	TRBJ2-2	TRBD1	TGTGCCAGCAGATTGCTCATACAGGGGGTCAGGAACACCGGGGAGCTGTTTTTT	CASRLLIQGVRNTGELFF
.	TRBV20-1	TRBJ2-7	.	TGCAGTGCTAGAATCCCGGGATCTTCCTACGAGCAGTACTTC	CSARIPGSSYEQYF
.	TRBV7-6	TRBJ1-4	.	TGTGCCAGCAGCCTATCCACATCATCAACTAATGAAAAACTGTTTTTT	CASSLSTSSTNEKLFF
.	TRBV7-9	TRBJ2-5	TRBD2	TGTGCCAGCAGTCCCCCCACGGGCCTAGCGGCAGAGACCCAGTACTTC	CASSPPTGLAAETQYF
once	TRBV2	TRBJ2-3	.	TGTGCCAGCAGCTACCCTCAAGCCTCAGATACGCAGTATTTT	CASSYPQASDTQYF
.	TRBV7-9	TRBJ2-1	.	TGTGCCAGCAGCTTAGTAGAAGAGCAGTTCTTC	CASSLVEEQFF
.	TRBV27	TRBJ2-7	TRBD1	TGTGCCAGCAGCTACACCGGGACAGGCCGCGAGCAGTACTTC	CASSYTGTGREQYF
.	TRBV15	TRBJ2-5	TRBD2	TGTGCCACCAGCGAGGGACTAGCAGTGCAAGAGACCCAGTACTTC	CATSEGLAVQETQYF
.	TRBV9	TRBJ2-3	.	TGTGCCAGCAGCGTAGACCCCCCTGGGGGCACAGATACGCAGTATTTT	CASSVDPPGGTDTQYF
.	TRBV15	TRBJ1-5	.	TGTGCCACCAGCACGCTCAATCAGCCCCAGCATTTT	CATSTLNQPQHF
.	TRBV29-1	TRBJ2-7	.	TGCAGCGTTGAACCCCCGCGGGACAAAAAGTATAGTGGGCAGTACTTC	CSVEPPRDKKYSGQYF
.	TRBV7-9	TRBJ1-1	.	TGTGCCAGCAGCCCGCCGGGCATGAACACTGAAGCTTTCTTT	CASSPPGMNTEAFF
.	TRBV20-1	TRBJ1-1	.	TGCAGTGCCCCTTTCATGTACACTGAAGCTTTCTTT	CSAPFMYTEAFF
.	TRBV7-9	TRBJ1-2	TRBD1	TGTGCCAGCAGCGACAGGGGTCATGGCTACACCTTC	CASSDRGHGYTF
.	TRBV5-6	TRBJ2-1	TRBD2	TGTGCCAGCAGCGTGCTAGCGGGGGGGAATGAGCAGTTCTTC	CASSVLAGGNEQFF
.	TRBV27	TRBJ2-3	.	TGTGCCAGCGCGGGCATCCCAGATACGCAGTATTTT	CASAGIPDTQYF
.	TRBV29-1	TRBJ1-3	.	TGCAGCGTTGTCGCAGGGCTGCGAGGAAACACCATATATTTT	CSVVAGLRGNTIYF
.	TRBV7-2	TRBJ2-1	.	TGTGCCAGCAGCTTAGTTCCGGGCAATGAGCAGTTCTTC	CASSLVPGNEQFF
.	TRBV27	TRBJ1-4	.	TGTGCCAGCAGTCCTTCGACCCGTGGTGAAAAACTGTTTTTT	CASSPSTRGEKLFF
.	TRBV19	TRBJ2-1	TRBD1	TGTGCCAGTCGACAGGGGTTAGTCGATGAGCAGTTCTTC	CASRQGLVDEQFF
.	TRBV4-3	TRBJ1-2	.	TGCGCCAGCAGCCAAGAAGGGGATTCTCGAAACTATGGCTACACCTTC	CASSQEGDSRNYGYTF
.	TRBV12-3/TRBV12-4	TRBJ2-7	.	TGTGCCAGCAGTTCTTTTCTCGCGGAGCAGTACTTC	CASSSFLAEQYF
.	TRBV5-6	TRBJ2-7	TRBD1	TGTGCCAGCAGCCCGCAGGGACAGGGCTACGAGCAGTACTTC	CASSPQGQGYEQYF
.	TRBV29-1	TRBJ2-2	TRBD2	TGCAGCGTTCGACTCCGGACTAGCGGGATCGACACCGGGGAGCTGTTTTTT	CSVRLRTSGIDTGELFF
.	TRBV27	TRBJ2-7	.	TGTGCCAGCAGGGAAGAGACTAGTTGGGGGTCCTACGAGCAGTACTTC	CASREETSWGSYEQYF
.	TRBV12-3/TRBV12-4	TRBJ1-3	.	TGTGCCAGCAGTTACTCTGGAAACACCATATATTTT	CASSYSGNTIYF
.	TRBV12-3/TRBV12-4	TRBJ2-7	.	TGTGCCAGCAGTCCAACCACAGGGGCGACTAGCTCCTACGAGCAGTACTTC	CASSPTTGATSSYEQYF
.	TRBV2	TRBJ2-7	.	TGTGCCAGCAGTCCCATATGGACGGTGGCAGGGAGCTACGAGCAGTACTTC	CASSPIWTVAGSYEQYF
.	TRBV20-1	TRBJ1-5	.	TGCAGTGCTACGGCCTGGGGAGAGGCGGAGTGGAGCAATCAGCCCCAGCATTTT	CSATAWGEAEWSNQPQHF
few	TRBV19	TRBJ1-1	.	TGTGCCAGTAGTCCACGGGGAGGTGGTACTGAAGCTTTCTTT	CASSPRGGGTEAFF
once	TRBV7-6	TRBJ2-1	.	TGTGCCAGCAGCCTACGAAACCACAATGAGCAGTTCTTC	CASSLRNHNEQFF
.	TRBV9	TRBJ1-1	.	TGTGCCAGCAGCACCACGGACAACCCGAACACTGAAGCTTTCTTT	CASSTTDNPNTEAFF
once	TRBV27	TRBJ1-1	TRBD1	TGTGCCAGCAGTTTAGAGGGGACAGGGGAGGCTTTCTTT	CASSLEGTGEAFF
once	TRBV9	TRBJ1-4	.	TGTGCCAGCAGCGTAGGACAGCCGAATGAAAAACTGTTTTTT	CASSVGQPNEKLFF
.	TRBV6-2/TRBV6-3	TRBJ2-1	TRBD2	TGTGCCAGCAGTTACTTCCCTAGCGGGATATACTACAATGAGCAGTTCTTC	CASSYFPSGIYYNEQFF
.	TRBV2	TRBJ2-7	.	TGTGCCAGCAGGGGCCTAGAGCAGTACTTC	CASRGLEQYF
once	TRBV18	TRBJ1-3	.	TGTGCCAGCTCACCACCCAATGGAAACACCATATATTTT	CASSPPNGNTIYF
.	TRBV11-2	TRBJ1-5	.	TGTGCCAGCAGCTTGGGATTTAATCAGCCCCAGCATTTT	CASSLGFNQPQHF
.	TRBV11-2	TRBJ2-1	.	TGTGCCAGCAGCTTAGGGGTATCGGGGTACAATGAGCAGTTCTTC	CASSLGVSGYNEQFF
.	TRBV29-1	TRBJ2-1	TRBD2	TGCAGCGTTGTGGCGGGAGGGAACGATGAGCAGTTCTTC	CSVVAGGNDEQFF
.	TRBV6-5	TRBJ2-5	.	TGTGCCAGCAGTTACGGTCCGACGGAGACCCAGTACTTC	CASSYGPTETQYF